This entry features one T cell receptor beta chain sequence. Its binding antigen is unknown. There are no base qualities to consult, and no much larger clone falls within one base. These data come from a study of blood T cell repertoires in COVID-19 (dated by TCRdb to between 2020 and 2021). With respect to the entire study: Samples from collaborators originated in the United States, Italy and Spain and spanned both the acute and convalescent phases of COVID-19. A de-identified subject ID, COVID-19 status, age in years and sex were almost always included in the sample metadata. The prospective study material was composed of cDNA or gDNA derived from T cells, B-cell-depleted T cells, or PBMCs. HLA class I and class II types, where available, came from metadata supplied by the sample provider rather than from assay-based typing. The samples were drawn from two sources: the first 160 participants of the ongoing ImmuneRACE study, and 1,000 to 1,500 subjects contributed by 6 global collaborators. A freely available public database, intended as a resource for researchers studying the immune response to SARS-CoV-2, is where the repertoires were released. The dataset comprised deeply sampled blood TCRbeta repertoires from subjects exposed to, actively infected with, or recovered from COVID-19. Results the study describes overall, beyond this receptor: The quantity of clinical and demographic metadata differed by source and by participant and was supplied without curation.

The germline V gene (reference sequence) specifies GTSNPN as CDR1 and SVGIG as CDR2. The CDR3 numbers 15 residues from cysteine through phenylalanine. The only DNA kept is the CDR3, 45 bases in frame from the first base. V lost 8 bases and J lost 0 bases; the stretch between them is 18 bases long. TCRbeta CDR3 regions were amplified from genomic DNA using the immunoSEQ Assay, a bias-controlled multiplex PCR. On the authors' methods: The number of nucleated cells in each sample was estimated from the amplification of reference gene primers within the assay. To quantify the absolute abundance of each unique TCRbeta CDR3 rearrangement, sequence reads were collapsed and filtered. Productive Simpson clonality was computed per sample as the square root of Simpson's diversity index over productive rearrangements. What TCRdb holds here is the immuneACCESS table cut down to in-frame rearrangements. Part of the clones is not present; checked against another copy, under half of the missing clones reflect an unresolved V gene, and the others are unexplained. For V, J and clone size, that table is used; D and trimming come from the DNA. Across this sample there are under 250,000 clones, with approximately 90% seen only once. Jointly, the top ten make up 2.7% of the sample.

At one collaborating source in Seattle, patients were enrolled during active infection and were followed longitudinally through the course of disease. Whole blood was collected in K2EDTA tubes by collaborating institutions according to the institutions' own protocols. For TCRbeta analysis, collaborators shipped samples in one of three forms: frozen whole blood, isolated PBMCs, or DNA extracted from either of those sample types. This sequence uses TRBV30 and TRBJ2-3, with no confidently assigned D gene. The clonotype was recovered from a man aged 30 to 39 with COVID-19, enrolled during active disease. The material sequenced was peripheral blood. The CDR3 amino acid sequence is: CALESTGVSTDTQYF. Here is the DNA: TGTGCCCTGGAGTCAACGGGTGTTAGCACAGATACGCAGTATTTT.